This T cell receptor beta chain was sequenced for a study of T cells in Graves' hyperthyroidism and ophthalmopathy. The study collected blood at first hyperthyroidism diagnosis, before any ophthalmopathy symptoms arose. This clonotype was observed at least ten times. Its target is unknown. Study findings and constraints: Ophthalmopathy and stable hyperthyroidism were told apart by a 13 V-J model.

The TCR beta CDR3 regions underwent amplification using RNA transcripts as the source. The HTBI primer set served for first-round RT-PCR of the TCR CDR3. TCRdb processed the multiplex PCR reads anew with MiXCR; each CDR3 protein has one entry. The sample carries about 400,000 distinct CDR3 sequences, around 16% recorded once. Deletions cut 0 bases from V and 7 bases from J, with 9 bases between. Germline assignment: CDR1 GTSNPN and CDR2 SVGIG (reference sequence). CDR3 length: 12 amino acids. The gene calls are TRBV30 and TRBJ1-1, with D possibly matching TRBD1 (6 bases). The source material was blood. The TCR sequence derives from a woman between 18 and 30 years old with Graves' hyperthyroidism that later progressed to Graves' ophthalmopathy. The CDR3 spells CAWSVRGGEAFF. Here the CDR3 DNA reads TGTGCCTGGAGTGTACGAGGGGGTGAAGCTTTCTTT.